This T cell receptor (beta chain) was identified in a study of CD8+ T cells in alopecia areata. Broader study findings: Affected lesional scalp, above all in alopecia totalis/universalis, was more clonal than normal scalp.

Cell sorting on a FACSAria was used to separate CD4+ and CD8+ T cells from the PBMCs. In this sample, this clone turned up a few times. What it binds is unknown. CDR1 is MGHRA and CDR2 is YSYEKL in the germline V gene. Trimming pared 1 base from V and 2 bases from J, leaving 9 bases between. The CDR3 has 14 amino acids. Sequencing relied on a cDNA template that was reverse transcribed from extracted RNA. Method: immunoSEQ multiplex PCR; TCRdb's copy keeps in-frame clones and lacks some. Among approximately 150,000 clones listed, more than 75% were seen once. This specimen consisted of CD8+ T cells sorted from blood, obtained at week 0. This receptor was taken from a human donor with alopecia areata. The chain recombines TRBV4-1 with TRBJ2-7; the D call may be TRBD1 or TRBD2 (5 bases each). The CDR3, as DNA: TGCGCCAGCAGCCAAGGAGGGGATACCTACGAGCAGTACTTC. Its translation is CASSQGGDTYEQYF.